These T cell receptor beta chains were read from a single sample in a study of OX40 agonist ivuxolimab in advanced cancers. The data were produced by immunoSEQ multiplex PCR, yet TCRdb's version contains in-frame clones alone and is incomplete. This sample has some 85,000 clones, with approximately 91% found just once. Sequenced material: CD4+ or CD8+ T cells sorted from blood, taken in a trial of the OX40 agonist ivuxolimab. The receptors originated from an adult with an advanced solid tumor such as melanoma, head and neck, liver or kidney cancer. The CDR3 runs from the conserved cysteine through the conserved F or W. The D gene is left open where the match is weak.

D gene | J gene | V gene | CDR3 length | CDR3 protein
TRBD1 | TRBJ2-2 | TRBV30 | 14 | CAWSRGQDTGELFF
- | TRBJ2-3 | TRBV4-3 | 16 | CASSQEGGHYTDTQYF
TRBD1 | TRBJ2-2 | TRBV27 | 15 | CASSPRTGNTGELFF
- | TRBJ2-7 | TRBV7-3 | 15 | CASSLRVGSRHEQYF
- | TRBJ2-7 | TRBV11-2 | 15 | CASSLVAPSSYEQYF
- | TRBJ1-1 | TRBV20-1 | 11 | CSASLGFEAFF
- | TRBJ1-2 | TRBV27 | 14 | CASSPGRTYYGYTF
- | TRBJ1-1 | TRBV7-2 | 14 | CASSLKPRNTEAFF
TRBD1 | TRBJ2-2 | TRBV19 | 15 | CASTRGPENTGELFF
- | TRBJ2-3 | TRBV5-1 | 15 | CASSTDSSSTDTQYF
TRBD2 | TRBJ2-5 | TRBV18 | 16 | CASSPRLAGLQETQYF
- | TRBJ2-5 | TRBV12-5 | 13 | CASGLGQQETQYF
- | TRBJ2-1 | TRBV11-2 | 19 | CASSFPTIRTGGLYNEQFF
- | TRBJ1-2 | TRBV6-6 | 13 | CASSLEGGDGYTF
- | TRBJ2-3 | TRBV19 | 14 | CASSITHGEDTQYF
TRBD1 | TRBJ2-3 | TRBV29-1 | 17 | CSAPKNGQGASTDTQYF
- | TRBJ2-2 | TRBV30 | 13 | CAWMKRNTGELFF
- | TRBJ1-2 | TRBV27 | 13 | CASSFGGSDGYTF
- | TRBJ2-6 | TRBV19 | 16 | CASIGDTYSGANVLTF
- | TRBJ1-1 | TRBV6-1 | 13 | CASSVGTGGLLRF
TRBD1 | TRBJ1-2 | TRBV14 | 16 | CASSQDDRGRIYGYTF
TRBD1 | TRBJ1-1 | TRBV27 | 15 | CASSPGTGKVAEAFF
- | TRBJ1-1 | TRBV4-1 | 17 | CASSHNRPVKLNTEAFF
- | TRBJ1-6 | TRBV18 | 19 | CASSLNQNSGFIWSSPLHF
- | TRBJ1-4 | TRBV7-6 | 14 | CASSPVGGSEKLFF
TRBD2 | TRBJ2-1 | TRBV4-1 | 20 | CASSQVRAVLAGGSYNEQFF
- | TRBJ2-1 | TRBV20-1 | 11 | CSATAHNEQFF
TRBD1 | TRBJ1-2 | TRBV7-9 | 16 | CASTVPGQGSGYGYTF
TRBD1 | TRBJ1-3 | TRBV12-5 | 16 | CASGLVQGVSGNTIYF
- | TRBJ1-2 | TRBV19 | 12 | CASSPGTLGYTF
TRBD2 | TRBJ2-3 | TRBV4-2 | 14 | CASSQETSADTQYF
- | TRBJ1-1 | TRBV15 | 18 | CATSRDLPGGGRNTEAFF